A selection of T cell receptor beta chains follows, all from one sample in a study of neurological immune-mediated disorders. TCRdb reanalysed the 5' RACE reads using MiXCR and keeps one entry per CDR3 protein. This table holds tens of thousands of distinct CDR3 sequences, under 3.5% found once. The source material was PBMCs. These receptors all stem from a man in his forties or fifties with multiple sclerosis. Both conserved end residues are part of each CDR3. A D gene is named only where the DNA matches it firmly. The size entry is marked missing in some rows and otherwise reads once, few, many or a size class.

TRBJ2-7 TRBV5-1 many TRBD1 TGCGCCAGCAGCTTGGGGACAGGGGTTTCCTACGAGCAGTACTTC CASSLGTGVSYEQYF
TRBJ2-5 TRBV7-9 many TRBD2 TGTGCCAGCAGCTCAGGGACGTCTAGCGGGGGATCGGGGGAGACCCAGTACTTC CASSSGTSSGGSGETQYF
TRBJ2-7 TRBV20-1 many TRBD2 TGCAGTGCTAGAGCACTAGCGGGAGATCTGTACTTC CSARALAGDLYF
TRBJ1-1 TRBV7-9 many . TGTGCCAGCAGCCTAGGAGGGTCAGACAGCTCATGGGCTTTCTTT CASSLGGSDSSWAFF
TRBJ2-1 TRBV7-2 many TRBD2 TGTGCCAGCAGCTACGGGACTAGCGGCAATGAGCAGTTCTTC CASSYGTSGNEQFF
TRBJ2-7 TRBV29-1 many TRBD1 TGCAGCGTTGGACAGGGGGCCCACGAGCAGTACTTC CSVGQGAHEQYF
TRBJ2-2 TRBV15 many TRBD2 TGTGCCACCAGCAGGTACACTAGCGGCTACACCGGGGAGCTGTTTTTT CATSRYTSGYTGELFF
TRBJ1-3 TRBV20-1 few . TGCAGTGCTAGGGTGCAGGGGAGGTCTGGAAAAAACATATATTTT CSARVQGRSGKNIYF
TRBJ2-5 TRBV6-5 many . TGTGCCAGCAGCGTAGGCCGACCCCTACAAGAGACCCAGTACTTC CASSVGRPLQETQYF
TRBJ2-1 TRBV29-1 many TRBD2 TGCAGCGTTGGAGTGGGGGGGTTTTACAATGAGCAGTTCTTC CSVGVGGFYNEQFF
TRBJ2-7 TRBV6-5 . TRBD1 TGTGCCAGCAGTTACTCGCAGGGGGCTTACGAGCAGTACTTC CASSYSQGAYEQYF
TRBJ2-3 TRBV12-3/TRBV12-4 many . TGTGCCAGCAGTTCCACCACAGATACGCAGTATTTT CASSSTTDTQYF
TRBJ1-2 TRBV5-1 many TRBD1 TGCGCCAGCAGCTCGACGACAGGGAACTATGGCTACACCTTC CASSSTTGNYGYTF
TRBJ1-3 TRBV5-1 many TRBD1 TGCGCCAGCAGCCAAGGACAGGCTTACTTTGGAAACACCATATATTTT CASSQGQAYFGNTIYF
TRBJ2-7 TRBV3-1 few TRBD2 TGTGCCAGCAGCCGACGGGGGGAGAGCTACGAGCAGTACTTC CASSRRGESYEQYF
TRBJ2-5 TRBV5-1 many TRBD2 TGCGCCAGCAGCTTGGTTGGCGGGGGGGCTCGAGAGACCCAGTACTTC CASSLVGGGARETQYF
TRBJ2-3 TRBV5-1 many . TGCGCCAGCACCCGGGACTCCACCACAGATACGCAGTATTTT CASTRDSTTDTQYF
TRBJ1-2 TRBV7-8 . . TGTGCCAGCAGCCACTCCCGGGCAGCTAACTATGGCTACACCTTC CASSHSRAANYGYTF
TRBJ2-4 TRBV12-3/TRBV12-4 . . TGTGCCAGCAGTTACTACAGGGCGACCAAAAACATTCAGTACTTC CASSYYRATKNIQYF